Detailed here is one T cell receptor beta chain. No cognate antigen has been identified for it. Nothing much larger sits one base from this clone, and base qualities are not available. This sample is drawn from a study of blood T cell repertoires in COVID-19 (TCRdb year 2020). A note on the overall study: Samples covering the acute and convalescent phases of COVID-19 were provided by collaborators in the United States, Italy and Spain. Samples came from the ongoing ImmuneRACE study (first 160 participants) plus 1,254 subjects from 6 global collaborators. A freely available public database, intended as a resource for researchers studying the immune response to SARS-CoV-2, is where the repertoires were released. The dataset comprised deeply sampled blood TCRbeta repertoires from subjects exposed to, actively infected with, or recovered from COVID-19. Where available, HLA class I and class II types were obtained from metadata supplied by the sample provider rather than from assay-based typing. Sample metadata almost always included a de-identified subject ID, COVID-19 status, age in years and sex. The material from the prospective study consisted of cDNA or gDNA derived from T cells, B-cell-depleted T cells, or PBMCs.

The immunoSEQ Assay, a bias-controlled multiplex PCR, was used to amplify TCRbeta CDR3 regions from genomic DNA. Per the authors' processing: The number of nucleated cells in each sample was estimated by amplification of reference gene primers within the assay. Sequence reads were collapsed and filtered to measure the absolute abundance of every unique TCRbeta CDR3 rearrangement. For each sample, productive Simpson clonality was calculated by taking the square root of Simpson's diversity index across productive rearrangements. TCRdb obtained this table from immuneACCESS and retained in-frame rearrangements with V and J assigned. These tables miss some clones; where compared with another copy, unresolved V genes account for less than half of the shortfall, and the remainder is unexplained. V and J calls and clone size are copied from that table; D and trimming were computed from the DNA. This sample lists some 48,000 clones; over 70% were detected once. The biggest ten clones account for over 4.5% of the sample.

Collaborating institutions collected whole blood in K2EDTA tubes following their own protocols. For TCRbeta analysis, collaborators shipped samples in one of three forms: frozen whole blood, isolated PBMCs, or DNA extracted from either of those sample types. The study at large found these results: The quantity of clinical and demographic metadata differed by source and by participant and was supplied without curation.

Source material: peripheral blood. This TCR was recovered from a human donor in a cohort sampled during active COVID-19.

CDR3 reads: CASSLEAGGYEQYF. The nucleotide sequence is given as TGTGCCAGCAGCTTAGAGGCAGGGGGCTACGAGCAGTACTTC. This sequence uses TRBV7-8 and TRBJ2-7, and 7 junction bases match TRBD1. The germline V end is reduced by 1 base and the J end by 3 bases; junction bases left unmatched: 3. Counted from cysteine to phenylalanine, this CDR3 has 14 amino acids. Just the 42-base CDR3 DNA is kept, in frame starting at base 1. CDR1 is given as SGHVS and CDR2 as FQNEAQ, both from the germline V gene. The entire variable domain, with the stretches around the CDR3 drawn from the reference TRBV7-8 and TRBJ2-7 proteins, is GAGVSQSPRYKVAKRGQDVALRCDPISGHVSLFWYQQALGQGPEFLTYFQNEAQLDKSGLPSDRFFAERPEGSVSTLKIQRTQQEDSAVYLCASSLEAGGYEQYFGPGTRLTVT.